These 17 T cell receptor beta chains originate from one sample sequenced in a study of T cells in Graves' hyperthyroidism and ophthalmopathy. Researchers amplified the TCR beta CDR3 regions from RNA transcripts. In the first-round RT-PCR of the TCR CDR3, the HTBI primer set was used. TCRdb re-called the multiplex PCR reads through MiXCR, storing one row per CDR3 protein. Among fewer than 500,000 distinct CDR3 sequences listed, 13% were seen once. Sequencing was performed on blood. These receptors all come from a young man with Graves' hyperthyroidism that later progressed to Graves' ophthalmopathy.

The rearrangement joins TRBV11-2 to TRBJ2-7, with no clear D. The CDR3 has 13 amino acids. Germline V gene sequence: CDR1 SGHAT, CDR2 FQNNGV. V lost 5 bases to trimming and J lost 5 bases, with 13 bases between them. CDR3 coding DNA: TGTGCCAGCAGCGCACACTCGGGCAACGAGCAGTACTTC. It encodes CASSAHSGNEQYF.

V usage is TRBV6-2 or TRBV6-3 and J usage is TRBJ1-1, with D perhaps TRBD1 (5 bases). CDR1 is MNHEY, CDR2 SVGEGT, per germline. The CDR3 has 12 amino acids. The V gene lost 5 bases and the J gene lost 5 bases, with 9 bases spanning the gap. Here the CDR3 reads CASSQKGTEAFF. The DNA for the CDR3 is TGTGCCAGCAGTCAGAAGGGGACTGAAGCTTTCTTT.

The CDR3 coding sequence is TGTGCCAGCAGTCTGGGACAGGACTACTACAATGAGCAGTTCTTC. It is translated as CASSLGQDYYNEQFF. This chain uses TRBV28 with TRBJ2-1; 8 nucleotides match TRBD1. CDR3 length: 15 residues. Unmatched junction bases numbered 6, after V lost 5 bases and J lost 3 bases. In germline, CDR1 is MDHEN, CDR2 SYDVKM.

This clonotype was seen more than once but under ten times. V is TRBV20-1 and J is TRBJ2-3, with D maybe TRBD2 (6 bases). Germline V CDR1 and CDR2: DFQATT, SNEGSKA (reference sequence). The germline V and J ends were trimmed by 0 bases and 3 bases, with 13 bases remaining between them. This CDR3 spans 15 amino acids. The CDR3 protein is CSARDERRGTDTQYF. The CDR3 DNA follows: TGCAGTGCTAGAGATGAGAGGCGGGGAACAGATACGCAGTATTTT.

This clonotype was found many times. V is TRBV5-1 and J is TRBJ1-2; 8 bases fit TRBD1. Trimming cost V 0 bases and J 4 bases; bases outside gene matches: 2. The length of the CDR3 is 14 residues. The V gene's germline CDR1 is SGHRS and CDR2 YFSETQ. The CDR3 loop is CASSLGQGSYGYTF. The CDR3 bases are TGCGCCAGCAGCTTGGGACAGGGGTCCTATGGCTACACCTTC.

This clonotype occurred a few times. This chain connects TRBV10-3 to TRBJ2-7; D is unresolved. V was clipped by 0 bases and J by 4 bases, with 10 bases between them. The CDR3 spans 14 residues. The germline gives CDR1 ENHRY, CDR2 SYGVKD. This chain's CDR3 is CAISESGQKYEQYF. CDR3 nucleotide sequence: TGTGCCATCAGTGAGTCCGGCCAGAAATACGAGCAGTACTTC.

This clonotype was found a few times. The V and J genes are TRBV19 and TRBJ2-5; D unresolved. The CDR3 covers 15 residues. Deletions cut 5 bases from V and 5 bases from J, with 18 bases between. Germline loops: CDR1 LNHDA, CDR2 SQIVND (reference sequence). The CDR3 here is CASSPAVSIGETQYF. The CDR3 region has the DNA TGTGCCAGTAGTCCTGCCGTCTCTATAGGGGAGACCCAGTACTTC.

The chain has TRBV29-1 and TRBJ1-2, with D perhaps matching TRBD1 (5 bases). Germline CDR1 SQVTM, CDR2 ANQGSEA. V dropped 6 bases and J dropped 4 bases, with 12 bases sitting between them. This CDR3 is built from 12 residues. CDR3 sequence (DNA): TGCAGCGTGGTGACAGAAGGCTATGGCTACACCTTC. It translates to CSVVTEGYGYTF.

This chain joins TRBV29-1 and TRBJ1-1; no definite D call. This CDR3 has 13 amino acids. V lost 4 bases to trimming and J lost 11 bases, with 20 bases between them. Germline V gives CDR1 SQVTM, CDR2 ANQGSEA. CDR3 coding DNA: TGCAGCGTTGGGGGTGGGAGGGCCGGGTGGGCTTTCTTT. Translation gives CSVGGGRAGWAFF.

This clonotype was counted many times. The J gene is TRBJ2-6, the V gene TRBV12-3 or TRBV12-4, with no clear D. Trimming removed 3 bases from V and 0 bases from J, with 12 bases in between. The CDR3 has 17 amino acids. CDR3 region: CASSFRPPLSGANVLTF. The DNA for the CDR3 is TGTGCCAGCAGTTTTCGGCCTCCCCTCTCTGGGGCCAACGTCCTGACTTTC.

CDR3 amino acids: CASSLSGMSTEAFF. CDR3 DNA: TGTGCCAGCAGCTTATCCGGTATGAGCACTGAAGCTTTCTTT. V gene TRBV7-9 combines with J gene TRBJ1-1; D gene unclear. Trimming pared 2 bases from V and 4 bases from J, leaving 11 bases between. The CDR3 runs to 14 residues. Germline CDR1 SEHNR, CDR2 FQNEAQ (reference sequence).

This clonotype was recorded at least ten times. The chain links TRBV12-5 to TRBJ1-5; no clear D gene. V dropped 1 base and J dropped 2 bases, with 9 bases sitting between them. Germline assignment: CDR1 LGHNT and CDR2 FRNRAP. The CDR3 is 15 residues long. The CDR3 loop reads CASGLAGMGNQPQHF. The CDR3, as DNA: TGTGCTAGTGGTTTGGCGGGGATGGGCAATCAGCCCCAGCATTTT.

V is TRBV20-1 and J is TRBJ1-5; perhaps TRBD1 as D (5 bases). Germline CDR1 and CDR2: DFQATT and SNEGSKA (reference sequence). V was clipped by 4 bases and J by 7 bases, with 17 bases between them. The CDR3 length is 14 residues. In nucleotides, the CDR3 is TGCAGTGCTATGGTTAAGAGAGGGGTGCAGCCCCAGCATTTT. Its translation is CSAMVKRGVQPQHF.

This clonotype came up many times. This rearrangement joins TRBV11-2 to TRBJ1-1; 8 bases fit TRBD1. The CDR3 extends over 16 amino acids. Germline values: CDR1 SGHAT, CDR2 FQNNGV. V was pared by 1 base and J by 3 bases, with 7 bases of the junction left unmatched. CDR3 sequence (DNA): TGTGCCAGCAGCTTAGGCCCAGGACAGGGACACACTGAAGCTTTCTTT. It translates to CASSLGPGQGHTEAFF.

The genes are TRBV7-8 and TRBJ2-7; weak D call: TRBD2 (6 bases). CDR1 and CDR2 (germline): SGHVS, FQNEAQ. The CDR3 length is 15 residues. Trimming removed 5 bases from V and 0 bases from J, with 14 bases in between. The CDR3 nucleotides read TGTGCCAGCAGCCGTCCGAGGGACTCCTCCTACGAGCAGTACTTC. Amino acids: CASSRPRDSSYEQYF. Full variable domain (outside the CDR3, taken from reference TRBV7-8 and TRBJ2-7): GAGVSQSPRYKVAKRGQDVALRCDPISGHVSLFWYQQALGQGPEFLTYFQNEAQLDKSGLPSDRFFAERPEGSVSTLKIQRTQQEDSAVYLCASSRPRDSSYEQYFGPGTRLTVT.

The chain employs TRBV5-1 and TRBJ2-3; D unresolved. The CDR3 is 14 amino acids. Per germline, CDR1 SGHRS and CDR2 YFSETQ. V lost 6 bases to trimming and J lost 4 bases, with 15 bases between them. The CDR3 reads CASKLVFVADTQYF. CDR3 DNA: TGCGCCAGCAAGTTAGTCTTTGTGGCAGATACGCAGTATTTT.

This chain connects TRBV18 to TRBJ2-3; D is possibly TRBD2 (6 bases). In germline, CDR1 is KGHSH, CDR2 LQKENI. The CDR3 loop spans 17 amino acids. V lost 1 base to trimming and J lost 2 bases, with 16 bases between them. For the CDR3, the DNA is TGTGCCAGCTCACCACGGGGTGGAGGGTCTTTCACAGATACGCAGTATTTT. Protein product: CASSPRGGGSFTDTQYF.